The T cell receptor (beta chain) described here comes from a study of OX40 agonist ivuxolimab in advanced cancers. Comments on this clone: What it recognizes is unknown.

Assay: immunoSEQ multiplex PCR; the TCRdb copy retains only in-frame clones and omits some. Among some 20,000 clones, almost 85% were seen once, and the ten largest hold 40% to 55%. The ends were cut back, 3 bases at V and 0 bases at J, with 12 bases in the middle. In germline, CDR1 is GTSNPN, CDR2 SVGIG (reference sequence). The CDR3 covers 16 residues. Overall study results and limits: Expanded clones belonging to CD8+ T cells outnumbered, on average, those of CD4+.

The specimen comprised CD4+ or CD8+ T cells sorted from blood, sampled in a trial of the OX40 agonist ivuxolimab. The chain joins TRBV30 to TRBJ2-6, with TRBD1 as a possible D gene (5 bases). The receptor's source is an adult with an advanced solid tumor such as melanoma, head and neck, liver or kidney cancer. CDR3 protein: CAWRETELSGANVLTF. CDR3 DNA: TGTGCCTGGAGGGAGACAGAGCTCTCTGGGGCCAACGTCCTGACTTTC.